Shown below are 28 T cell receptor beta chains from a single sample sequenced in a study of cytomegalovirus exposure and HLA in healthy donors. Sequenced by immunoSEQ multiplex PCR; TCRdb stores in-frame clones only, minus some. Among over 150,000 clones listed, just over 85% were seen once. Specimen: PBMCs. These receptors were taken from a human donor in good health.

This clone showed up just a few times. The V gene is TRBV15, the J gene TRBJ2-2; 7 nucleotides agree with TRBD2. This CDR3 has 15 residues. The germline V gene encodes CDR1 LNHNV and CDR2 YYDKDF (reference sequence). V shed 6 bases, J shed 7 bases, and the junction held 11 bases outside the gene matches. CDR3: CATSSPASGGGELFF. The DNA for the CDR3 is TGTGCCACCAGTAGTCCCGCCTCGGGGGGCGGGGAGCTGTTTTTT. Complete variable domain (other parts from reference TRBV15 and TRBJ2-2): DAMVIQNPRYQVTQFGKPVTLSCSQTLNHNVMYWYQQKSSQAPKLLFHYYDKDFNNEADTPDNFQSRRPNTSFCFLDIRSPGLGDTAMYLCATSSPASGGGELFFGEGSRLTVL.

The rearrangement links TRBV28 to TRBJ2-7, with a possible D match to TRBD1 (5 bases). Trimming removed 1 base at V and 3 bases at J, with 10 bases between. The CDR3 is 14 residues long. Germline V gene sequence: CDR1 MDHEN, CDR2 SYDVKM. This chain's CDR3 is CASSLSSGYYEQYF. The DNA for the CDR3 is TGTGCCAGCAGTTTATCCTCAGGGTACTACGAGCAGTACTTC.

This sequence joins TRBV5-1 and TRBJ2-3, with 11 bases fitting TRBD2. Germline CDR1 SGHRS, CDR2 YFSETQ. V lost 1 base, J lost 1 base, and 8 bases stayed unmatched. The CDR3 sequence is 18 residues long. Written as DNA, the CDR3 is TGCGCCAGCAGCTTGCGCCAAAAGACTAGCGGGGGCACAGATACGCAGTATTTT. It specifies CASSLRQKTSGGTDTQYF. The full variable domain, rest sourced from reference TRBV5-1 and TRBJ2-3, is KAGVTQTPRYLIKTRGQQVTLSCSPISGHRSVSWYQQTPGQGLQFLFEYFSETQRNKGNFPGRFSGRQFSNSRSEMNVSTLELGDSALYLCASSLRQKTSGGTDTQYFGPGTRLTVL.

The rearrangement links TRBV28 to TRBJ1-2; 9 bases are shared with TRBD1. The CDR3 contains 16 residues. Germline CDR1 reads MDHEN; CDR2 reads SYDVKM. V was clipped by 6 bases and J by 5 bases; unmatched bases: 13. In nucleotides, the CDR3 is TGTGCCAGCAGATGGACAGGGGTTTCCGACCTATATGGCTACACCTTC. It specifies CASRWTGVSDLYGYTF.

V and J are TRBV28 and TRBJ1-1; TRBD1 matches at 10 bases. Germline V gene sequence: CDR1 MDHEN, CDR2 SYDVKM. This CDR3 is 16 amino acids long. V dropped 5 bases and J dropped 0; count of bases not matched to a gene: 6. Written as DNA, the CDR3 is TGTGCCAGCAGTATAGGACAGGGGGTGATGAACACTGAAGCTTTCTTT. Its translation is CASSIGQGVMNTEAFF.

This clone showed up just a few times. J is TRBJ2-7 and V is TRBV10-3, with TRBD2 matching over 12 bases. The length of the CDR3 is 14 residues. CDR1 ENHRY and CDR2 SYGVKD come from the germline V gene. Trimming at V came to 5 bases and at J to 2 bases, leaving 1 base not matched to a gene. The CDR3 loop reads CAISRTSGTYEQYF. The CDR3 region has the DNA TGTGCCATCAGTAGGACTAGCGGGACCTACGAGCAGTACTTC.

This clone was observed a handful of times. The chain uses TRBV7-2 and TRBJ2-1; 12 bases fit TRBD2. In germline, CDR1 is SGHTA, CDR2 FQGNSA. CDR3 length: 16 amino acids. Unmatched junction bases numbered 7, after V lost 3 bases and J lost 7 bases. Here the CDR3 DNA reads TGTGCCAGCAGCTTCCTAGCGGGAGGGATTGGAAATGAGCAGTTCTTC. It encodes CASSFLAGGIGNEQFF.

This clone was counted a few times. The chain has TRBV2 and TRBJ2-5; tentative D call: TRBD1 (5 bases). V lost 5 bases, J lost 6 bases, and 19 bases lay in between. Germline assignment: CDR1 SNHLY and CDR2 FYNNEI. The CDR3 length is 15 residues. The CDR3 loop reads CASSRSDISQQTQYF. The CDR3 DNA sequence: TGTGCCAGCAGTCGGTCGGACATCAGTCAGCAGACCCAGTACTTC.

The chain has TRBV7-8 and TRBJ2-3; D perhaps matches TRBD2 (5 bases). This CDR3 is 15 amino acids long. Trimming cost V 4 bases and J 4 bases, with 15 bases left between them. CDR1 SGHVS and CDR2 FQNEAQ come from the germline V gene. CDR3 coding DNA: TGTGCCAGCAGCTCGAAAGCGGAGAGGGCAGATACGCAGTATTTT. It specifies CASSSKAERADTQYF.

The chain combines TRBV10-3 with TRBJ1-1; possibly TRBD1 for D (6 bases). The length of the CDR3 is 14 residues. In germline, CDR1 is ENHRY, CDR2 SYGVKD. Trimming pared 6 bases from V and 3 bases from J, leaving 14 bases between. CDR3 in amino acids: CAISRRGEDTEAFF. CDR3 DNA: TGTGCCATCAGCCGCAGGGGCGAGGACACTGAAGCTTTCTTT.

The chain carries TRBV28 and TRBJ1-1, with 7 bases lining up with TRBD1. Germline trimming cut 5 bases from V and 7 bases from J; bases unmatched to any gene: 13. CDR1 is MDHEN, CDR2 SYDVKM, per germline. The CDR3 runs 15 residues. The CDR3 sequence is CASSIYHSAGGEAFF. DNA for the CDR3: TGTGCCAGCAGTATTTACCATTCTGCAGGGGGTGAAGCTTTCTTT.

The chain is built from TRBV9 and TRBJ1-3; 8 bases fit TRBD1. The V gene end was trimmed by 3 bases and the J gene end by 8 bases; junction bases not matched to a gene: 4. CDR3 length: 13 residues. Per germline, CDR1 SGDLS and CDR2 YYNGEE. CDR3 in amino acids: CASSAEQGDTIYF. CDR3 DNA: TGTGCCAGCAGCGCGGAACAGGGGGACACCATATATTTT.

The CDR3 region is CASSDRGSGVEQYF. The CDR3 coding sequence is TGTGCCAGCAGTGATAGAGGTTCCGGGGTCGAGCAGTACTTC. The chain carries TRBV25-1 and TRBJ2-7; maybe TRBD2 (5 bases). Germline lookup yields CDR1 MGHDK and CDR2 SYGVNS. The CDR3 is 14 residues long. Trimming cost V 3 bases and J 6 bases, with 15 bases left between them.

The V and J genes are TRBV6-1 and TRBJ1-2, with a tentative D call TRBD1 (5 bases). Germline lookup yields CDR1 MNHNS and CDR2 SASEGT. CDR3 length: 15 residues. Trimming removed 2 bases at V and 6 bases at J, with 16 bases between. The CDR3 sequence: CASSEWTRGKDGYTF. In DNA, the CDR3 is TGTGCCAGCAGTGAATGGACCCGGGGGAAGGATGGCTACACCTTC.

J is TRBJ2-1 and V is TRBV28; possibly TRBD1 for D (5 bases). CDR1 MDHEN and CDR2 SYDVKM come from the germline V gene. The CDR3 contains 15 residues. The V end was cut by 4 bases, the J end by 5 bases, with 15 bases between. CDR3: CASSSTAKTNNEQFF. As DNA, the CDR3 is TGTGCCAGCAGTTCGACAGCTAAAACTAACAATGAGCAGTTCTTC.

This chain links TRBV6-4 with TRBJ1-1, with D tentatively TRBD1 (5 bases). The CDR3 is 13 amino acids. CDR1 and CDR2 (germline): MRHNA, SNTAGT. Trimming removed 5 bases from V and 5 bases from J, with 12 bases in between. CDR3 region: CASSWGRDTEAFF. The CDR3 DNA follows: TGTGCCAGCAGTTGGGGGAGGGATACTGAAGCTTTCTTT.

This rearrangement joins TRBV28 to TRBJ2-1, with 9 bases matching TRBD2. Germline V gene sequence: CDR1 MDHEN, CDR2 SYDVKM. This CDR3 has 14 amino acids. Trimming cost V 8 bases and J 1 base; bases outside gene matches: 3. The CDR3 is CASRLAGSYNEQFF. The CDR3 region has the DNA TGTGCCAGCCGGCTAGCGGGATCCTACAATGAGCAGTTCTTC.

The chain is built from TRBV2 and TRBJ1-1; TRBD1 agrees at 7 bases. There are 18 residues in the CDR3. V shed 7 bases and J 1 base; nucleotides not matched to a gene: 18. The germline CDR1 and CDR2 sequences are SNHLY and FYNNEI. The CDR3 loop is CASTPRTGRKGENTEAFF. CDR3 DNA: TGTGCCAGCACCCCTCGGACAGGCCGAAAGGGGGAGAACACTGAAGCTTTCTTT.

This clone was detected a few times. The chain recombines TRBV19 with TRBJ1-6; D unclear. Trimming cost V 2 bases and J 8 bases, with 7 bases left between them. The CDR3 extends over 13 amino acids. Germline V gene sequence: CDR1 LNHDA, CDR2 SQIVND (reference sequence). CDR3 in amino acids: CASSIMADSPLHF. The CDR3 DNA follows: TGTGCCAGTAGTATAATGGCTGATTCACCCCTCCACTTT.

V is TRBV5-1 and J is TRBJ2-7, with 9 bases that match TRBD1. CDR1 and CDR2 (germline): SGHRS, YFSETQ. Trimming cost V 3 bases and J 4 bases; bases outside gene matches: 11. The CDR3 extends over 16 amino acids. CDR3 DNA: TGCGCCAGCAGCTCTACTCTCGGGACAGGGTCGTACGAGCAGTACTTC. This gives the protein CASSSTLGTGSYEQYF.

The rearrangement joins TRBV28 to TRBJ1-3; D is unclear. CDR1 and CDR2 from the germline V gene are MDHEN and SYDVKM. CDR3 length equals 17 residues. Trimming left V 3 bases short and J 7 bases short, with 22 bases between. CDR3 in amino acids: CASSFKFLSGSGNTIYF. The CDR3 nucleotides are TGTGCCAGCAGTTTTAAGTTCCTATCCGGGAGCGGGAACACCATATATTTT.

This clone showed up just once. The chain is built from TRBV12-5 and TRBJ2-3, with TRBD1 identical over 9 bases. Germline lookup yields CDR1 LGHNT and CDR2 FRNRAP. After removal of 3 bases from V and 1 base from J, the junction contained 11 bases not matched to a gene. The CDR3 sequence is 18 residues long. CDR3 coding DNA: TGTGCTAGTGGTTTTTCTACGACAGGGGGATTTCGCACAGATACGCAGTATTTT. This codes for CASGFSTTGGFRTDTQYF.

The chain employs TRBV9 and TRBJ2-2; 8 nucleotides align to TRBD2. CDR3 length: 15 residues. Per the germline V gene, CDR1 is SGDLS and CDR2 is YYNGEE. With 6 bases clipped from V and 4 bases from J, the junction kept 8 bases outside the gene matches. CDR3 protein: CASKEGAGATGELFF. The CDR3 bases are TGTGCCAGCAAAGAAGGAGCGGGAGCCACCGGGGAGCTGTTTTTT. Filled out from reference TRBV9 and TRBJ2-2, the complete variable domain reads DSGVTQTPKHLITATGQRVTLRCSPRSGDLSVYWYQQSLDQGLQFLIQYYNGEERAKGNILERFSAQQFPDLHSELNLSSLELGDSALYFCASKEGAGATGELFFGEGSRLTVL.

The chain joins TRBV11-2 to TRBJ2-1; the D gene is possibly TRBD1 (6 bases). The CDR3 length is 16 residues. Germline V gene lookup returns CDR1 SGHAT and CDR2 FQNNGV. V dropped 2 bases and J dropped 5 bases, with 16 bases sitting between them. The CDR3 region has the DNA TGTGCCAGCAGCTTACTACAGGGAAAAGGGCACAATGAGCAGTTCTTC. Translated: CASSLLQGKGHNEQFF.

The CDR3 protein is CATSTTGGALNQPQHF. The CDR3 region has the DNA TGTGCCACCAGCACTACAGGGGGGGCACTCAATCAGCCCCAGCATTTT. This chain links TRBV15 with TRBJ1-5; 8 bases map to TRBD1. With 4 bases clipped from V and 3 bases from J, the junction kept 8 bases outside the gene matches. Germline CDR1 reads LNHNV; CDR2 reads YYDKDF (reference sequence). The CDR3 contains 16 residues. Variable domain in full (rest from reference TRBV15 and TRBJ1-5): DAMVIQNPRYQVTQFGKPVTLSCSQTLNHNVMYWYQQKSSQAPKLLFHYYDKDFNNEADTPDNFQSRRPNTSFCFLDIRSPGLGDTAMYLCATSTTGGALNQPQHFGDGTRLSIL.

V gene TRBV5-6 combines with J gene TRBJ1-4, with TRBD1 matching 8 bases. This CDR3 contains 17 residues. Germline-derived CDR1 and CDR2 are SGHDT and YYEEEE. V was pared by 1 base and J by 2 bases, with 7 bases of the junction left unmatched. The CDR3 nucleotides are TGTGCCAGCAGCTTGATGGGTTGGACAGGGACTAATGAAAAACTGTTTTTT. This sequence encodes CASSLMGWTGTNEKLFF.

The chain uses TRBV2 and TRBJ2-2; D not certain. Germline assignment: CDR1 SNHLY and CDR2 FYNNEI. Trimming shortened V by 8 bases and J by 2 bases, and 12 bases separated the two germline ends. This CDR3 has 14 amino acids. In nucleotides, the CDR3 is TGTGCCAGCTATGTACAGTCCAACACCGGGGAGCTGTTTTTT. Its translation is CASYVQSNTGELFF.

V usage is TRBV19 and J usage is TRBJ1-2; the match to TRBD1 covers 7 bases. Looked up from germline, CDR1 is LNHDA and CDR2 is SQIVND (reference sequence). Trimming took 0 bases from V and 4 from J; bases not matched to a gene: 5. CDR3 size: 15 residues. In DNA form, the CDR3 reads TGTGCCAGTAGTATAGACGGGACAGTGCTCTATGGCTACACCTTC. Its protein is CASSIDGTVLYGYTF.